The rows below give T cell receptor beta chains drawn from one sample of a study of identifying expanded T cells in peripheral blood. Here immunoSEQ multiplex PCR was the method, and the copy in TCRdb shows in-frame clones only, minus some. This table has 50,000 to 75,000 clones, around 87% appearing once. Sequenced sample: blood. The receptors shown here come from a person aged 18 to 75 in good health. CDR3s include the opening cysteine and the closing phenylalanine or tryptophan. The D gene is left open where the match is weak. The size of a clone is reported for some rows only, either as once, few or many, or as a class for expanded clones.

d_gene	j_gene	abundance	v_gene	CDR3nt	CDR3aa
TRBD2	TRBJ2-5	-	TRBV6-4	TGTGCCAGCAGTGACTTAGCGGGAGAGTTCGAGACCCAGTACTTC	CASSDLAGEFETQYF
-	TRBJ1-2	-	TRBV29-1	TGCAGCGTTGAAATTAGTACGGGGGATGGCTACACCTTC	CSVEISTGDGYTF
TRBD1	TRBJ2-7	-	TRBV27	TGTGCCAGCAGTTTCTACGGACAGGAGACCTTCTACGAGCAGTACTTC	CASSFYGQETFYEQYF
TRBD1	TRBJ1-5	-	TRBV19	TGTGCCAGCCGAACGACAGGGTTGAGCAATCAGCCCCAGCATTTT	CASRTTGLSNQPQHF
-	TRBJ2-7	-	TRBV7-9	TGTGCCAGCAGCGACGGACACTACGAGCAGTACTTC	CASSDGHYEQYF
TRBD2	TRBJ2-4	-	TRBV7-9	TGTGCCAGCGATACGACTAGCGGGGGACCACAAGCCAAAAACATTCAGTACTTC	CASDTTSGGPQAKNIQYF
-	TRBJ2-7	-	TRBV10-1	TGCGCCAGCAGTGATCAGGGTTCGGAGCAGTACTTC	CASSDQGSEQYF
TRBD2	TRBJ2-5	-	TRBV11-3	TGTGCCAGCAGCTTAGGGTCTAGCGGGGACCAAGAGACCCAGTACTTC	CASSLGSSGDQETQYF
-	TRBJ2-7	-	TRBV29-1	TGCAGCGTTGAATACAGCGACTTACCCCACTACGAGCAGTACTTC	CSVEYSDLPHYEQYF
-	TRBJ1-1	-	TRBV7-2	TGTGCCAGCAGCGACCACGGACTGTACTCTGAAGCTTTCTTT	CASSDHGLYSEAFF
TRBD1	TRBJ1-6	-	TRBV27	TGTGCCAGCAGTTTAGACAGGGCAGGCTCACCCCTCCACTTT	CASSLDRAGSPLHF
TRBD2	TRBJ2-3	-	TRBV10-3	TGTGCCATCAGTGAGAGCGGGGGCCGCACAGATACGCAGTATTTT	CAISESGGRTDTQYF
-	TRBJ2-1	-	TRBV2	TGTGCCAGCCAGCCCAGGGGTGCCTACAATGAGCAGTTCTTC	CASQPRGAYNEQFF
-	TRBJ1-4	-	TRBV29-1	TGCAGCGTGGCCCTCGGGGCAACTAATGAAAAACTGTTTTTT	CSVALGATNEKLFF
-	TRBJ1-3	few	TRBV28	TGTGCCAGCAGAGAGAGGGTTGACACCATATATTTT	CASRERVDTIYF
TRBD1	TRBJ2-1	-	TRBV7-2	TGTGCCAGCAGCCTCGGGACAGGCGTCTCCTACAATGAGCAGTTCTTC	CASSLGTGVSYNEQFF
TRBD1	TRBJ1-2	-	TRBV25-1	TGTGCCAGCAGCCACTCGACAGGGTATGGCTACACCTTC	CASSHSTGYGYTF
-	TRBJ1-6	few	TRBV6-1	TGTGCCAGCATGAGGACAGATAATTCACCCCTCCACTTT	CASMRTDNSPLHF
-	TRBJ1-2	-	TRBV7-6	TGTGCCAGCAGCCCAATTACAGGCTCCAGGGATGGCTACACCTTC	CASSPITGSRDGYTF
-	TRBJ2-5	-	TRBV7-3	TGTGCCAGCAGCTTAGGATCCAAAGAGACCCAGTACTTC	CASSLGSKETQYF
-	TRBJ2-5	-	TRBV30	TGTGCCTGGGGTCGCGACTTAGGACAAGAGACCCAGTACTTC	CAWGRDLGQETQYF
-	TRBJ1-5	few	TRBV6-5	TGTGCCAGCCCGACCCATAGCAATCAGCCCCAGCATTTT	CASPTHSNQPQHF
-	TRBJ2-4	-	TRBV7-9	TGTGCCAGCAGGAACCTCACTGGAGGGGTTGAGGACTTC	CASRNLTGGVEDF
TRBD1	TRBJ2-7	-	TRBV30	TGTGCCTGGAGTGGATACGGGGGACAGGGGGGGAACTACGAGCAGTACTTC	CAWSGYGGQGGNYEQYF
-	TRBJ2-7	once	TRBV7-6	TGTGCCAGCAGCTCCGTGACAGCCACCTACGAGCAGTACTTC	CASSSVTATYEQYF
-	TRBJ1-2	-	TRBV27	TGTGCCAGCAGTTTATCACCCCTCAGAGGCCTGGCGCGTGGCTACACCTTC	CASSLSPLRGLARGYTF
TRBD2	TRBJ2-7	-	TRBV2	TGTGCCAGCAGGAGGACTAGCGGCCTGTCCTACGAGCAGTACTTC	CASRRTSGLSYEQYF
-	TRBJ2-1	-	TRBV29-1	TGCAGCGTAATTTGGAGCAGCACGATGAGCTCCTACAATGAGCGGTTCTTC	CSVIWSSTMSSYNERFF
TRBD2	TRBJ2-1	once	TRBV7-2	TGTGCCAGCAGCTTACAGACTAGCGGGAGTGAGCAGTTCTTC	CASSLQTSGSEQFF
-	TRBJ2-6	-	TRBV4-3	TGCGCCAGCAGCCAAGACCCGCAGGCGGGGGCCAACGTCCTGACTTTC	CASSQDPQAGANVLTF
-	TRBJ1-4	-	TRBV4-2	TGTGCCAGCAGCCAAGGGGTAGGGGAAAAACTGTTTTTT	CASSQGVGEKLFF
-	TRBJ2-2	few	TRBV27	TGTGCCAGCAGTTTATGGCAGGGGGGCACCGGGGAGCTGTTTTTT	CASSLWQGGTGELFF
TRBD2	TRBJ2-3	-	TRBV27	TGTGCCAGCAGTCCGGGACTAGCGGAATACACAGATACGCAGTATTTT	CASSPGLAEYTDTQYF
-	TRBJ2-2	-	TRBV6-6	TGTGCCAGCGCGCCCGGGACGGTTGTTACAATAGGGGAGCTGTTTTTT	CASAPGTVVTIGELFF
-	TRBJ2-1	-	TRBV7-9	TGTGCCAGCAGCTTAGGCAGGTACAATGAGCAGTTCTTC	CASSLGRYNEQFF
-	TRBJ2-3	-	TRBV19	TGTGCCAGTAGTATTAAACTGACGGGTAGCACAGATACGCAGTATTTT	CASSIKLTGSTDTQYF
TRBD1	TRBJ2-1	-	TRBV19	TGTGCCAGTAGCATGGGACAGGGGTGGCATGAGCAGTTCTTC	CASSMGQGWHEQFF
-	TRBJ2-1	once	TRBV7-3	TGTGCCAGCAGTTATTCACCAGGCAATGAGCAGTTCTTC	CASSYSPGNEQFF
TRBD2	TRBJ2-3	-	TRBV6-1	TGTGCCAGCAGTGAGTTTAGCGGGGGGCCAGATACGCAGTATTTT	CASSEFSGGPDTQYF
-	TRBJ1-3	-	TRBV9	TGTGCCAGCAGCCCCGGCGGAAACACCATATATTTT	CASSPGGNTIYF
TRBD1	TRBJ2-1	-	TRBV7-7	TGTGCCAGCAGCTTAGCGGGACAGAACAATGAGCAGTTCTTC	CASSLAGQNNEQFF
-	TRBJ2-5	-	TRBV11-2	TGTGCCAGCAGCTGGGTGGGGGAGACCCAGTACTTC	CASSWVGETQYF
TRBD1	TRBJ2-7	-	TRBV5-4	TGTGCCAGCAGCATCCTCCCGGGACAGGGCTACGAGCAGTACTTC	CASSILPGQGYEQYF
-	TRBJ2-7	-	TRBV19	TGTGCCAGTGTAGGGCAGGTACCCTACGAGCAGTACTTC	CASVGQVPYEQYF
TRBD1	TRBJ2-2	-	TRBV28	TGTGCCAGCAGTTTATTGACAGGGGCCCCCGGGGAGCTGTTTTTT	CASSLLTGAPGELFF
-	TRBJ2-7	-	TRBV29-1	TGCAGCGTTGATGCGTCGGGACGACAGGACGAGCAGTACTTC	CSVDASGRQDEQYF
TRBD1	TRBJ1-2	-	TRBV28	TGTGCCAGCAGTTTTGTCGACAGGGCTGTCCGCTACACCTTC	CASSFVDRAVRYTF
-	TRBJ2-6	-	TRBV9	TGTGCCAGCAGCGTATCTGGGGCCAACGTCCTGACTTTC	CASSVSGANVLTF
TRBD2	TRBJ2-1	-	TRBV7-8	TGTGCCAGCAGCTTCAGACTAGCGGGGGAAATCTACAATGAGCAGTTCTTC	CASSFRLAGEIYNEQFF
-	TRBJ2-7	-	TRBV7-9	TGTGCCAGCAAGGTCGGGCCGTTCTCCTACGAGCAGTACTTC	CASKVGPFSYEQYF
-	TRBJ2-5	-	TRBV5-4	TGTGCCAGCAGGCCCCCTGCCTCAGAGACCCAGTACTTC	CASRPPASETQYF
-	TRBJ2-2	-	TRBV2	TGTGCCAGCAGTGACCCAGGGTCCAACACCGGGGAGCTGTTTTTT	CASSDPGSNTGELFF
-	TRBJ1-1	-	TRBV29-1	TGCAGCGTTGGGGGCTTAACGAGCCTCACCATTTCGAACACTGAAGCTTTCTTT	CSVGGLTSLTISNTEAFF
-	TRBJ2-5	-	TRBV28	TGTGCCAGCAATGAGCATTACCGGGAGACCCAGTACTTC	CASNEHYRETQYF
-	TRBJ2-7	-	TRBV28	TGTGCCAGCAACGATCCCCCAGGAGACGAGCAGTACTTC	CASNDPPGDEQYF
-	TRBJ1-6	-	TRBV5-6	TGTGCCAGCAGTGAAGACAGCTCGGGTTCACCCCTCCACTTT	CASSEDSSGSPLHF
-	TRBJ1-5	-	TRBV5-6	TGTGCCAGCAGCCGAGCGGGGGATCAGCCCCAGCATTTT	CASSRAGDQPQHF
-	TRBJ2-3	-	TRBV2	TGTGCCAGCAACGGCGCGGTCGCGACAAGCACAGATACGCAGTATTTT	CASNGAVATSTDTQYF
-	TRBJ2-7	-	TRBV15	TGTGCCACCAGCAGAGGATATGACGAGCAGTACTTC	CATSRGYDEQYF
-	TRBJ2-3	-	TRBV6-6	TGTGCCAGTGGGGGCTCCGAAACAGATACGCAGTATTTT	CASGGSETDTQYF